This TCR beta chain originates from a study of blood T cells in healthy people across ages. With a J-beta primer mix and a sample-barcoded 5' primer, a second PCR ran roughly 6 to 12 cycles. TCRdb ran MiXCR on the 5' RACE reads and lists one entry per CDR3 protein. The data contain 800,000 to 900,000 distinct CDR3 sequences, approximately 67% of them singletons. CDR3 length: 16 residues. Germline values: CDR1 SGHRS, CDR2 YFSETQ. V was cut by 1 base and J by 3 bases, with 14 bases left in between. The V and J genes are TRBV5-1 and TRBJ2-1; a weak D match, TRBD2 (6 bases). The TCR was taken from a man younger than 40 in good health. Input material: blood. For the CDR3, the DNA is TGCGCCAGCAGCTTGAGTCGGGACTCGCTCTACAATGAGCAGTTCTTC. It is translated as CASSLSRDSLYNEQFF. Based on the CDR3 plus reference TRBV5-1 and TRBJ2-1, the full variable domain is KAGVTQTPRYLIKTRGQQVTLSCSPISGHRSVSWYQQTPGQGLQFLFEYFSETQRNKGNFPGRFSGRQFSNSRSEMNVSTLELGDSALYLCASSLSRDSLYNEQFFGPGTRLTVL.